The T cell receptor beta chain under discussion was sequenced for a study of T cell responses to AZD1222 COVID-19 vaccine. Study outcomes and limitations: Nearly half of unique spike-specific TCRs reportedly avoided B.1.351 and B.1.1.7 mutated regions.

As concerns this clone: The antigen remains unidentified.

This CDR3 spans 16 amino acids. Germline lookup yields CDR1 LGHNA and CDR2 YNFKEQ. V lost 1 base, J lost 8 bases, and 8 bases stayed unmatched. The method was immunoSEQ multiplex PCR; TCRdb's version includes in-frame clones alone and lacks a portion of them. The sample includes 80,000 to 95,000 clones, roughly 90% seen only once; the top ten take about 7%. Investigators merged groups given second doses at roughly 4 or roughly 12 weeks. The sequencing used peripheral blood, collected 28 days after the second AZD1222 dose. The V and J genes are TRBV4-2 and TRBJ2-1; TRBD2 aligns across 10 bases. The sequence was obtained from an adult who received the AZD1222 COVID-19 vaccine. The CDR3 is CASSQGSSGRVYEQFF. In DNA, the CDR3 is TGTGCCAGCAGCCAAGGATCTAGCGGGAGAGTTTATGAGCAGTTCTTC.